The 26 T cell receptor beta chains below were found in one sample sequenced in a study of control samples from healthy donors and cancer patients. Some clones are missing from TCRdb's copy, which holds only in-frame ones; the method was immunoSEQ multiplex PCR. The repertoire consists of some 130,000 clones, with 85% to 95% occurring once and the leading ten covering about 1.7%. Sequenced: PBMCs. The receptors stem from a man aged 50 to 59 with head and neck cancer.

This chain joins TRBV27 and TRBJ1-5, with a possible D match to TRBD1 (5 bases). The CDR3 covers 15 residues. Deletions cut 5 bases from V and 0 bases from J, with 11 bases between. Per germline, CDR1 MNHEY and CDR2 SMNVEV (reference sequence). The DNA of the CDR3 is TGTGCCAGCAGTACCAGACAGTTTAGCAATCAGCCCCAGCATTTT. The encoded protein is CASSTRQFSNQPQHF.

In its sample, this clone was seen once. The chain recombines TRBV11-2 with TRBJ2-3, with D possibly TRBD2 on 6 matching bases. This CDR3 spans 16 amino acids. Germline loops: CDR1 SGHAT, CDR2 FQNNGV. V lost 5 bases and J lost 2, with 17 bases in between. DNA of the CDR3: TGTGCCAGCAGCAAATGGGGTAGCGGAACCACAGATACGCAGTATTTT. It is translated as CASSKWGSGTTDTQYF.

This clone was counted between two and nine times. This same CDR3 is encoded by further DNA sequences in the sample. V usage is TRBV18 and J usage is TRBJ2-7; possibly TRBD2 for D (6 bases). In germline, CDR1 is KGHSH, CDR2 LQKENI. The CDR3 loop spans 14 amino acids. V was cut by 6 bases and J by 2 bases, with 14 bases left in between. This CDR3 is CASSPGTGAYEQYF. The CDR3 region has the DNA TGTGCCAGCTCCCCCGGGACGGGAGCCTACGAGCAGTACTTC.

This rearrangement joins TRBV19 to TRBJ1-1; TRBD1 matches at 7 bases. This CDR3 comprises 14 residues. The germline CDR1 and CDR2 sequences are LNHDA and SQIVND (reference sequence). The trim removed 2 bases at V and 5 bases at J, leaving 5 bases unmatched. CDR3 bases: TGTGCCAGTAGTATATCCGCAGGGGGAACTGAAGCTTTCTTT. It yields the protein CASSISAGGTEAFF.

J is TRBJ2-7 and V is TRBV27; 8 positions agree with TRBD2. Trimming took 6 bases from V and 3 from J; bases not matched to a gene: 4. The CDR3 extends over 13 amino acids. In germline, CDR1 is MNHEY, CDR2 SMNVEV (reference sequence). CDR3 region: CASRTSGLYEQYF. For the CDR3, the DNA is TGTGCCAGCAGAACTAGCGGTCTCTACGAGCAGTACTTC.

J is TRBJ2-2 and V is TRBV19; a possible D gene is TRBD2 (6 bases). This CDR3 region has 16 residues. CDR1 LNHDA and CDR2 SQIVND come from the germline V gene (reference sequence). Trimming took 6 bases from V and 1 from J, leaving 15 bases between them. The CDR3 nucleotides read TGTGCCAGTAGGCGGACGGGACTCCAGAACACCGGGGAGCTGTTTTTT. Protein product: CASRRTGLQNTGELFF.

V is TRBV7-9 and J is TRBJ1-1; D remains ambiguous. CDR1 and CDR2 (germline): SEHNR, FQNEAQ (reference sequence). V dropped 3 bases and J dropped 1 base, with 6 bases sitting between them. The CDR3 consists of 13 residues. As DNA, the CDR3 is TGTGCCAGCAGCTTCATGCAGAACACTGAAGCTTTCTTT. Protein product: CASSFMQNTEAFF. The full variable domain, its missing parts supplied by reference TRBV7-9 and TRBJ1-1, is DTGVSQNPRHKITKRGQNVTFRCDPISEHNRLYWYRQTLGQGPEFLTYFQNEAQLEKSRLLSDRFSAERPKGSFSTLEIQRTEQGDSAMYLCASSFMQNTEAFFGQGTRLTVV.

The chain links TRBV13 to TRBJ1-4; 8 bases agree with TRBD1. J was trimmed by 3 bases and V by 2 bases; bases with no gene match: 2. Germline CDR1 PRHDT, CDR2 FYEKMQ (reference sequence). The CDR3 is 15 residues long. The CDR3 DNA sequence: TGTGCCAGCAGCTTAAGGGGACAGGCTAATGAAAAACTGTTTTTT. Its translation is CASSLRGQANEKLFF.

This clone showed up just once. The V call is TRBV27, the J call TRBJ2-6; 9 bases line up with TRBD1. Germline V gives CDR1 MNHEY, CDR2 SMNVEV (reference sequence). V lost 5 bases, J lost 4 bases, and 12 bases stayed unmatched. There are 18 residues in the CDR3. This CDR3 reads CASSTRTGEFSGANVLTF. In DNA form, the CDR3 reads TGTGCCAGCAGTACCAGGACAGGGGAATTCTCCGGGGCCAACGTCCTGACTTTC.

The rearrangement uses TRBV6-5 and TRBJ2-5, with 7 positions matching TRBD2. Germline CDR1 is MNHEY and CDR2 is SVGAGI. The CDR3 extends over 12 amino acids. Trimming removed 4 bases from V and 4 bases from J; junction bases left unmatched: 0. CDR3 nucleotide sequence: TGTGCCAGCAGTTTAGCGGGAGAGACCCAGTACTTC. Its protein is CASSLAGETQYF.

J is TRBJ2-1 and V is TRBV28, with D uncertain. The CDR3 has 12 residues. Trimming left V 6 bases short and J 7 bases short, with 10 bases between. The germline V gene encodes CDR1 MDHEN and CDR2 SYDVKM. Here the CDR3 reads CASSTSRNEQFF. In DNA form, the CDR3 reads TGTGCCAGCAGCACGAGCCGGAATGAGCAGTTCTTC.

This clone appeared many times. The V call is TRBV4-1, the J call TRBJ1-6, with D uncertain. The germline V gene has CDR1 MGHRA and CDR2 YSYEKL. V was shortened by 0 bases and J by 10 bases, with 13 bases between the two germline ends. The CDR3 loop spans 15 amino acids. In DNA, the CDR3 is TGCGCCAGCAGCCAAGATACGGCGAAGAGATCACCCCTCCACTTT. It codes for CASSQDTAKRSPLHF.

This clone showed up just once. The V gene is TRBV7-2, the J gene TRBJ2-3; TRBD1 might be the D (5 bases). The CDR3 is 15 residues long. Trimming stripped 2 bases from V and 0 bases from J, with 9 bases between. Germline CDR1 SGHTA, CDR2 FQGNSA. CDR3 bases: TGTGCCAGCAGCTTATTGGGGCCTAGCACAGATACGCAGTATTTT. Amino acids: CASSLLGPSTDTQYF.

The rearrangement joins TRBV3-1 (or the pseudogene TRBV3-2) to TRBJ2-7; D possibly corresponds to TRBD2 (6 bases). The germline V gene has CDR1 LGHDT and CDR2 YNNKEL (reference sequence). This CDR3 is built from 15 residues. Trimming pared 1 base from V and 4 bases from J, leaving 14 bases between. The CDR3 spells CASSQGGTLTYEQYF. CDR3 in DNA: TGTGCCAGCAGCCAAGGGGGGACTCTAACGTACGAGCAGTACTTC.

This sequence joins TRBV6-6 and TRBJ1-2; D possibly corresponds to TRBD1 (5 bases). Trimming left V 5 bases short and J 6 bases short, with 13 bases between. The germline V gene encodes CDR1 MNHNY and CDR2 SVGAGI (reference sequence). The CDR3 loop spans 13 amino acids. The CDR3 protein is CASSTTGRDGYTF. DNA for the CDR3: TGTGCCAGCAGTACTACGGGGCGGGATGGCTACACCTTC.

The CDR3 protein is CASSLRAETEAFF. The CDR3, as DNA: TGCGCCAGCAGCTTGAGGGCAGAGACTGAAGCTTTCTTT. The J gene is TRBJ1-1, the V gene TRBV5-1, with D hard to call. Germline CDR1 and CDR2: SGHRS and YFSETQ. Trimming took off 1 base at V and 5 bases at J, with 9 bases between the two ends. The CDR3 length is 13 residues.

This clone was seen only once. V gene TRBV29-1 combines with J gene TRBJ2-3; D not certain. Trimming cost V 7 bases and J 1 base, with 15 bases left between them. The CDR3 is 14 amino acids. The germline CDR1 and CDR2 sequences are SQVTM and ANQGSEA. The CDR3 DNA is TGCAGCGACCCCTTTTGGAGCGGCACAGATACGCAGTATTTT. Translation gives CSDPFWSGTDTQYF.

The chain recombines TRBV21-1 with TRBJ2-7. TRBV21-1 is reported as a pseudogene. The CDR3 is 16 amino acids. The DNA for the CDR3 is TGTGCCAGCAGCATCCGGGACCCCAGGCACTCCTACGAGCAGTACTTC. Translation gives CASSIRDPRHSYEQYF.

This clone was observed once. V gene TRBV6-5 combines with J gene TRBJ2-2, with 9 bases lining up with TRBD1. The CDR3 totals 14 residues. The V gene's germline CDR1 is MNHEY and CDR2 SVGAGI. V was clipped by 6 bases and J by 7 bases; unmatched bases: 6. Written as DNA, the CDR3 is TGTGCCAGCAGAGGGACAGGGAGCAACGGGGAGCTGTTTTTT. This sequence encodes CASRGTGSNGELFF.

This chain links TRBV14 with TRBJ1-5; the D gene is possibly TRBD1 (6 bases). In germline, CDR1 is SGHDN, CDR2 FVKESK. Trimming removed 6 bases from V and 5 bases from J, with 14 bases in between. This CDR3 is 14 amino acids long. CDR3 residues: CASREQGGYQPQHF. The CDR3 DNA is TGTGCCAGCAGAGAACAGGGTGGGTATCAGCCCCAGCATTTT.

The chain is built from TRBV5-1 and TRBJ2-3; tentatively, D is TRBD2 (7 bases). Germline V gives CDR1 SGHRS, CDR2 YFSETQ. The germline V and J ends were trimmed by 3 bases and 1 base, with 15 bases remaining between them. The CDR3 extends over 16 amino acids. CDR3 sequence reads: CASSSRGGGGTDTQYF. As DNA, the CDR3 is TGCGCCAGCAGCTCCCGGGGAGGGGGAGGCACAGATACGCAGTATTTT.

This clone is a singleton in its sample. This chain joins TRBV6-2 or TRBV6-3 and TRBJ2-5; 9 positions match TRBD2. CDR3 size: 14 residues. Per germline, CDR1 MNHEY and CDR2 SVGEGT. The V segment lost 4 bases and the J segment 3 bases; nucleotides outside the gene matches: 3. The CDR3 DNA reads TGTGCCAGCAGTTGGGGACTAGCTGAAGAGACCCAGTACTTC. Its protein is CASSWGLAEETQYF.

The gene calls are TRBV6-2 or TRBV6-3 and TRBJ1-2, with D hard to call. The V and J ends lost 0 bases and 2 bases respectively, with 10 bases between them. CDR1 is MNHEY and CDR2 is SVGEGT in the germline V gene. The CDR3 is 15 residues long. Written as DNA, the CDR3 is TGTGCCAGCAGTTACTCGGTCCTGTGGAACTATGGCTACACCTTC. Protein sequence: CASSYSVLWNYGYTF.

The chain's CDR3 is CASSQRVAGSSTDTQYF. The CDR3 bases are TGCGCCAGCAGCCAACGGGTAGCGGGGTCGAGCACAGATACGCAGTATTTT. The chain recombines TRBV4-3 with TRBJ2-3; 8 bases agree with TRBD2. This CDR3 has 17 residues. With V trimmed by 2 bases and J by 0 bases, 7 bases remained unmatched. Germline CDR1 is LGHNA and CDR2 is YSLEER.

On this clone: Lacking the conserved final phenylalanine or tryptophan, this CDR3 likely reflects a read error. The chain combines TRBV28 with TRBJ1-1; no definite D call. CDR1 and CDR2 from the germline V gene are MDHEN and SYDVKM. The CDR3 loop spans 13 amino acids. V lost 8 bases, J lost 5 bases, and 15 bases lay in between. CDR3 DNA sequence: TGTGCCAGCTCCCCAGCGGAGGGTACTGAAGCTTTCCTT. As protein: CASSPAEGTEAFL.

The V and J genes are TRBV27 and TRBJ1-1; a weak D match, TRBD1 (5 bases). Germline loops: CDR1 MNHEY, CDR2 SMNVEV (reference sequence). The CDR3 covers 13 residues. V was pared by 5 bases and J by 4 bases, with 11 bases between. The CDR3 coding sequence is TGTGCCAGCAGTGGGGGACGGTTCACTGAAGCTTTCTTT. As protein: CASSGGRFTEAFF.